A single sample is the source of the 24 T cell receptor beta chains below, sequenced in a study of identical twins listed by TCRdb under 2016. The library was generated by 5' RACE. Sequencing was carried out with an Illumina HiSeq 2000. TCRdb took the public reads, trimmed them with fastp at Q25, ran MiXCR for clone calling and kept in-frame beta chains. Every distinct CDR3 protein forms one entry, paired with its most common genes and DNA. This sample comprises about 220,000 distinct CDR3 sequences, 6% to 9% of them detected only once. The top ten clones comprise less than 2% of the sample. The same sample was also studied in work on yellow fever vaccine responses in identical twins.

The sequencing sample was made of memory (CD45RO+) T cells sorted from blood. Per the publication, the cell subset or site label means: CD45RO+ enriched T cells. Source of these receptors: a woman aged 18-29 years in good health.

This clonotype has a handful of counts. V usage is TRBV7-2 and J usage is TRBJ2-1; 7 positions match TRBD2. Losses at the gene ends were 4 bases for V and 10 bases for J; bases not matched to a gene: 13. This CDR3 region has 15 residues. The germline CDR1 and CDR2 sequences are SGHTA and FQGNSA. For the CDR3, the DNA is TGTGCCAGCAGCTACGGGGGGACCGGGTCCGTCGAGCAGTTCTTC. It specifies CASSYGGTGSVEQFF. The whole variable domain, remainder taken from reference TRBV7-2 and TRBJ2-1, is GAGVSQSPSNKVTEKGKDVELRCDPISGHTALYWYRQSLGQGLEFLIYFQGNSAPDKSGLPSDRFSAERTGGSVSTLTIQRTQQEDSAVYLCASSYGGTGSVEQFFGPGTRLTVL.

The chain is built from TRBV20-1 and TRBJ1-1; maybe TRBD1 (5 bases). Germline assignment: CDR1 DFQATT and CDR2 SNEGSKA (reference sequence). The CDR3 covers 13 residues. The V and J ends lost 4 bases and 2 bases respectively, with 11 bases between them. The CDR3 bases are TGCAGTGCTACCAGGGACCTAAACACTGAAGCTTTCTTT. This sequence encodes CSATRDLNTEAFF.

In this sample, this clonotype turned up a few times. CDR3 in amino acids: CSAGAPRGMNTEAFF. For the CDR3, the DNA is TGCAGTGCGGGGGCTCCCAGGGGAATGAACACTGAAGCTTTCTTT. This chain joins TRBV20-1 and TRBJ1-1; tentative D call: TRBD1 (6 bases). The CDR3 has 15 residues. V was pared by 6 bases and J by 0 bases, with 17 bases between. The germline gives CDR1 DFQATT, CDR2 SNEGSKA (reference sequence).

This clonotype was seen more than once but under ten times. The chain links TRBV6-2 or TRBV6-3 to TRBJ1-5, with D tentatively TRBD1 (6 bases). V was trimmed by 6 bases and J by 0 bases, leaving 12 bases between them. The CDR3 is 15 amino acids. Germline CDR1 and CDR2: MNHEY and SVGEGT. CDR3 bases: TGTGCCAGCAGAACGACAGGTAATAGCAATCAGCCCCAGCATTTT. Residues: CASRTTGNSNQPQHF.

The chain joins TRBV7-9 to TRBJ1-2, with a possible D match to TRBD1 (5 bases). Germline V gene sequence: CDR1 SEHNR, CDR2 FQNEAQ (reference sequence). The CDR3 spans 15 residues. V was cut by 0 bases and J by 6 bases, with 14 bases left in between. This chain's CDR3 is CASSLAGGQGDGYTF. CDR3 nucleotides: TGTGCCAGCAGCTTAGCTGGAGGGCAGGGTGATGGCTACACCTTC. Based on the CDR3 plus reference TRBV7-9 and TRBJ1-2, the full variable domain is DTGVSQNPRHKITKRGQNVTFRCDPISEHNRLYWYRQTLGQGPEFLTYFQNEAQLEKSRLLSDRFSAERPKGSFSTLEIQRTEQGDSAMYLCASSLAGGQGDGYTFGSGTRLTVV.

This clonotype was detected ten times or more. The chain uses TRBV20-1 and TRBJ2-7; the match to TRBD2 covers 7 bases. CDR1 and CDR2 from the germline V gene are DFQATT and SNEGSKA (reference sequence). V trimming: 2 bases; J trimming: 3 bases; junction bases outside the gene matches: 7. CDR3 size: 14 residues. The CDR3 here is CSARSPSGVYEQYF. Written as DNA, the CDR3 is TGCAGTGCTAGATCCCCCAGCGGGGTCTACGAGCAGTACTTC.

The rearrangement links TRBV11-1 to TRBJ2-7; 13 nucleotides align to TRBD2. This CDR3 spans 15 amino acids. Germline lookup yields CDR1 SGHAT and CDR2 FQDESV (reference sequence). Trimming took 5 bases from V and 4 from J; bases not matched to a gene: 5. CDR3 sequence (DNA): TGTGCCAGCAGCCCCGGGACTAGCGGGAAATACGAGCAGTACTTC. Its translation is CASSPGTSGKYEQYF.

This clonotype was counted between two and nine times. V is TRBV3-1 and J is TRBJ2-7; TRBD1 or TRBD2 may be the D gene (7 bases each). Trimming removed 2 bases from V and 5 bases from J, with 22 bases in between. CDR1 LGHDT and CDR2 YNNKEL come from the germline V gene (reference sequence). The CDR3 extends over 17 amino acids. The CDR3 DNA reads TGTGCCAGCAGCCAATTGGGGGGGTCAGGGGGAATCCACGAGCAGTACTTC. Encoded protein: CASSQLGGSGGIHEQYF.

This clonotype was detected a few times. V gene TRBV4-3 combines with J gene TRBJ1-2; tentatively, D is TRBD1 (5 bases). The CDR3 loop spans 15 amino acids. The germline V and J ends were trimmed by 0 bases and 4 bases, with 12 bases remaining between them. CDR1 and CDR2 from the germline V gene are LGHNA and YSLEER. The CDR3 loop reads CASSQDSGEGYGYTF. For the CDR3, the DNA is TGCGCCAGCAGCCAAGATTCGGGGGAGGGCTATGGCTACACCTTC.

Ten or more counts support this clonotype. V and J are TRBV5-1 and TRBJ2-7; 10 bases align to TRBD1. With V trimmed by 0 bases and J by 2 bases, 5 bases remained unmatched. This CDR3 comprises 16 residues. Germline V lookup: CDR1 SGHRS, CDR2 YFSETQ. The CDR3 is CASSLAGTGVPYEQYF. Here the CDR3 DNA reads TGCGCCAGCAGCTTGGCCGGGACAGGGGTCCCCTACGAGCAGTACTTC. The whole variable domain, remainder taken from reference TRBV5-1 and TRBJ2-7, is KAGVTQTPRYLIKTRGQQVTLSCSPISGHRSVSWYQQTPGQGLQFLFEYFSETQRNKGNFPGRFSGRQFSNSRSEMNVSTLELGDSALYLCASSLAGTGVPYEQYFGPGTRLTVT.

This chain uses TRBV7-2 with TRBJ2-1; D is unclear. This CDR3 region has 15 residues. Between the trimmed V and J ends, which lost 1 base and 4 bases, there was a span of 11 bases. The germline CDR1 and CDR2 sequences are SGHTA and FQGNSA. The CDR3 region is CASSLGPTAYNEQFF. DNA for the CDR3: TGTGCCAGCAGCTTAGGGCCCACCGCGTACAATGAGCAGTTCTTC.

This clonotype was seen only a few times. The chain has TRBV12-3 or TRBV12-4 and TRBJ2-3, with D tentatively TRBD1 or TRBD2 (5 bases each). The CDR3 extends over 14 amino acids. The V gene lost 1 base and the J gene lost 9 bases, with 14 bases spanning the gap. In nucleotides, the CDR3 is TGTGCCAGCAGTTTAGACCCCCTAGGGGACACGCAGTATTTT. Translating it yields CASSLDPLGDTQYF.

This clonotype was observed many times. J is TRBJ2-3 and V is TRBV27, with 12 nucleotides matching TRBD2. The J segment lost 4 bases and the V segment lost 3 bases, leaving 8 bases of the junction unmatched. The CDR3 runs to 17 residues. From germline, CDR1 is MNHEY and CDR2 SMNVEV (reference sequence). Written as DNA, the CDR3 is TGTGCCAGCAGTTTCTATCCTAGCGGGAGGGCCCCAGATACGCAGTATTTT. Encoded protein: CASSFYPSGRAPDTQYF.

The rearrangement uses TRBV3-1 and TRBJ2-7, with no clear D. Trimming took 2 bases from V and 6 from J, leaving 8 bases between them. This CDR3 is 12 amino acids long. The V gene's germline CDR1 is LGHDT and CDR2 YNNKEL (reference sequence). CDR3 nucleotides: TGTGCCAGCAGCCAAAAAAGGGTCGAGCAGTACTTC. Its translation: CASSQKRVEQYF.

The sample holds a few counts of this clonotype. CDR3 region: CASSLIASPLHF. The CDR3 nucleotides read TGTGCCAGCAGCTTAATTGCCTCACCCCTCCACTTT. This sequence joins TRBV7-2 and TRBJ1-6; D is undetermined. V was clipped by 2 bases and J by 10 bases, with 6 bases between them. CDR1 is SGHTA, CDR2 FQGNSA, per germline. The CDR3 length is 12 residues.

This clonotype was detected only a few times. The J gene is TRBJ2-6, the V gene TRBV10-3; the D call may be TRBD1 or TRBD2 (5 bases each). V was shortened by 2 bases and J by 17 bases, with 19 bases between the two germline ends. Germline V lookup: CDR1 ENHRY, CDR2 SYGVKD. CDR3 size: 14 residues. Here the CDR3 DNA reads TGTGCCATCAGTGAGACCCCGGGCTCCTGGGGGTTGACTTTC. Translating gives CAISETPGSWGLTF.

The chain is built from TRBV2 and TRBJ1-6; TRBD1 matches at 8 bases. This CDR3 comprises 15 residues. The junction had 10 bases not matched to a gene; V was cut back by 5 bases and J by 10 bases. Germline lookup yields CDR1 SNHLY and CDR2 FYNNEI. CDR3 sequence: CASSPGTGGLSPLHF. CDR3 sequence (DNA): TGTGCCAGCAGTCCAGGTACAGGGGGACTCTCACCCCTCCACTTT.

This clonotype occurred a few times. The chain carries TRBV6-5 and TRBJ2-7; 9 nucleotides match TRBD2. CDR1 and CDR2 from the germline V gene are MNHEY and SVGAGI. Trimming took 2 bases from V and 6 from J; bases not matched to a gene: 8. This CDR3 has 15 amino acids. The DNA for the CDR3 is TGTGCCAGCAGTTACGCGGGACTAGCCCCGGGCGAGCAGTACTTC. This sequence encodes CASSYAGLAPGEQYF.

This chain connects TRBV6-1 to TRBJ2-4, with a possible D match to TRBD2 (6 bases). There are 18 residues in the CDR3. The V gene lost 1 base and the J gene lost 0 bases, with 16 bases spanning the gap. Germline CDR1 is MNHNS and CDR2 is SASEGT. The CDR3 here is CASSEVEGGGLAKNIQYF. Written as DNA, the CDR3 is TGTGCCAGCAGTGAAGTAGAAGGTGGGGGACTAGCCAAAAACATTCAGTACTTC.

With respect to this clonotype: With a much larger clone just one base away, this may be a read error. This chain joins TRBV2 and TRBJ2-1; TRBD2 might be the D (5 bases). Germline CDR1 reads SNHLY; CDR2 reads FYNNEI. The length of the CDR3 is 14 residues. The CDR3 DNA reads as TGTGCCAGCAGCGACGGGGATAGGTACAAAGAGCAGTTCTTC. It is translated as CASSDGDRYKEQFF. Full variable domain (rest looked up from reference TRBV2 and TRBJ2-1): EPEVTQTPSHQVTQMGQEVILRCVPISNHLYFYWYRQILGQKVEFLVSFYNNEISEKSEIFDDQFSVERPDGSNFTLKIRSTKLEDSAMYFCASSDGDRYKEQFFGPGTRLTVL.

CDR3 sequence: CASSLGTSDTGELFF. CDR3 coding DNA: TGCGCCAGCAGCTTGGGGACTAGCGACACCGGGGAGCTGTTTTTT. The chain carries TRBV5-1 and TRBJ2-2, with 9 bases that match TRBD2. From germline, CDR1 is SGHRS and CDR2 YFSETQ. This CDR3 contains 15 residues. Trimming removed 0 bases from V and 3 bases from J; junction bases left unmatched: 0.

The rearrangement joins TRBV20-1 to TRBJ2-7, with D possibly matching TRBD2 (6 bases). The germline CDR1 and CDR2 sequences are DFQATT and SNEGSKA (reference sequence). This CDR3 is 13 amino acids long. Trimming shortened V by 3 bases and J by 7 bases, and 16 bases separated the two germline ends. CDR3 DNA sequence: TGCAGTGCTAGCTTCGCGGGACCGGGGGAGCAGTACTTC. The encoded protein is CSASFAGPGEQYF.

This clonotype was counted ten times or more. The J gene is TRBJ1-1, the V gene TRBV5-1; 9 nucleotides agree with TRBD1. Trimming took 5 bases from V and 12 from J; bases not matched to a gene: 8. Germline V gene lookup returns CDR1 SGHRS and CDR2 YFSETQ. The CDR3 is 12 residues long. CDR3 nucleotide sequence: TGCGCCAGCAGACGGACAGGGGAGAAAACTTTCTTT. Translation: CASRRTGEKTFF.

The chain uses TRBV5-1 and TRBJ2-3, with D hard to call. Trimming took off 0 bases at V and 5 bases at J, with 10 bases between the two ends. Germline V gene sequence: CDR1 SGHRS, CDR2 YFSETQ. This CDR3 contains 14 residues. The CDR3 reads CASSLEGPGDTQYF. CDR3 nucleotides: TGCGCCAGCAGCTTGGAAGGTCCAGGAGATACGCAGTATTTT.